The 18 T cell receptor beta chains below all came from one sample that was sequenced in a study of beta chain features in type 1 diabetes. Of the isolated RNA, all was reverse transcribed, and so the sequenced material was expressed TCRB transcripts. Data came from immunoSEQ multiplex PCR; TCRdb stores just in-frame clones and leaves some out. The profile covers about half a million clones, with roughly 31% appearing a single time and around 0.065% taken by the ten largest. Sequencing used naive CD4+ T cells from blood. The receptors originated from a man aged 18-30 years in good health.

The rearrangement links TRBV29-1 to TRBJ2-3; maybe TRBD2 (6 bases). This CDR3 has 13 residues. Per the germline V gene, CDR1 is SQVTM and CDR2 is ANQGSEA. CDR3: CSAGGILTDTQYF. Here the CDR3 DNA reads TGCAGTGCTGGGGGGATTTTGACAGATACGCAGTATTTT.

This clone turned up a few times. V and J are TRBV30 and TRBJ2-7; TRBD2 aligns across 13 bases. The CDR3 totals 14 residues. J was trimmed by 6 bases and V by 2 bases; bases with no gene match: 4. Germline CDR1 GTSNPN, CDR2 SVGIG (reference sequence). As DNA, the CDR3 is TGTGCCTGGAGTCTTGGACTAGCGGGAGCCGAGCAGTACTTC. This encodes CAWSLGLAGAEQYF.

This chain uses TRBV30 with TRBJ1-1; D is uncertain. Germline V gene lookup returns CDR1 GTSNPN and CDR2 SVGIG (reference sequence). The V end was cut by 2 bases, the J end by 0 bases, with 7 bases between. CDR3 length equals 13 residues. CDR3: CAWSTQMNTEAFF. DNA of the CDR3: TGTGCCTGGAGTACACAGATGAACACTGAAGCTTTCTTT.

The chain's CDR3 is CSAEETGAQYF. The CDR3 DNA follows: TGCAGTGCTGAAGAAACAGGGGCGCAGTACTTC. The chain carries TRBV20-1 and TRBJ2-7; TRBD1 matches at 7 bases. CDR3 length equals 11 residues. Germline V lookup: CDR1 DFQATT, CDR2 SNEGSKA (reference sequence). V trimming: 5 bases; J trimming: 9 bases; junction bases outside the gene matches: 7.

CDR3 in amino acids: CSGTGVHEQYF. As DNA, the CDR3 is TGCAGCGGAACAGGGGTTCACGAGCAGTACTTC. This sequence joins TRBV29-1 and TRBJ2-7; 7 bases are shared with TRBD1. Trimming took 7 bases from V and 5 from J; bases not matched to a gene: 5. This CDR3 contains 11 residues. The V gene's germline CDR1 is SQVTM and CDR2 ANQGSEA.

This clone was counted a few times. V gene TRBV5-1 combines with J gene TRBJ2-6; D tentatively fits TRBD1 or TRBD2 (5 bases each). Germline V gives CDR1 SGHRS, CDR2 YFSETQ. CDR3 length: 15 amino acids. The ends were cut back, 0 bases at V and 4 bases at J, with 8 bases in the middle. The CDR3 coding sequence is TGCGCCAGCAGCTTGGCCGGGGACGGGGCCAACGTCCTGACTTTC. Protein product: CASSLAGDGANVLTF.

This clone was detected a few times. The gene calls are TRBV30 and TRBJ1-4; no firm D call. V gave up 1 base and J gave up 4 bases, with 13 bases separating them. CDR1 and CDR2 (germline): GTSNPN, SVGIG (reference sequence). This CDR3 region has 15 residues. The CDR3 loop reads CAWSESQLINEKLFF. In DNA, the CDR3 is TGTGCCTGGAGTGAGAGTCAGCTGATTAATGAAAAACTGTTTTTT.

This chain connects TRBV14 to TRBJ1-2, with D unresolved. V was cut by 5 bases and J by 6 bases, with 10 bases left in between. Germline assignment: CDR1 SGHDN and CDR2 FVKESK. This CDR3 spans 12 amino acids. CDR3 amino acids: CASSGGRNGYTF. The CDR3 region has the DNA TGTGCCAGCAGCGGCGGTAGGAATGGCTACACCTTC.

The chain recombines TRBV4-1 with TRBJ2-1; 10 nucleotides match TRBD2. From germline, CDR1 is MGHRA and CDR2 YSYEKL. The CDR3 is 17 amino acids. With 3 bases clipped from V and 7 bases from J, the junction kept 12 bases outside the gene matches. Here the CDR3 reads CASSQPQGSGRRNEQFF. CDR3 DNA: TGCGCCAGCAGCCAGCCCCAGGGTAGCGGGAGGCGGAATGAGCAGTTCTTC.

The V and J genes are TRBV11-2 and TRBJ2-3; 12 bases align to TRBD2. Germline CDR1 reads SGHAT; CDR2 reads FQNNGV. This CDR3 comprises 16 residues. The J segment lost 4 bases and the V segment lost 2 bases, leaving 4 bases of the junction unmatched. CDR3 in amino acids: CASSLRLAGAADTQYF. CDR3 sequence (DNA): TGTGCCAGCAGCTTACGACTAGCGGGAGCAGCAGATACGCAGTATTTT. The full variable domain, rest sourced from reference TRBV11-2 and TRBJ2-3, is EAGVAQSPRYKIIEKRQSVAFWCNPISGHATLYWYQQILGQGPKLLIQFQNNGVVDDSQLPKDRFSAERLKGVDSTLKIQPAKLEDSAVYLCASSLRLAGAADTQYFGPGTRLTVL.

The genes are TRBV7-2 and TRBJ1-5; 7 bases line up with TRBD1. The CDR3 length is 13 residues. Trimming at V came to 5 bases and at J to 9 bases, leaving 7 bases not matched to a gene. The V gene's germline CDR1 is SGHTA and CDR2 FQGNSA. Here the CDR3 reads CASSLTGDAPQHF. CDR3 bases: TGTGCCAGCAGCCTAACAGGGGATGCGCCCCAGCATTTT.

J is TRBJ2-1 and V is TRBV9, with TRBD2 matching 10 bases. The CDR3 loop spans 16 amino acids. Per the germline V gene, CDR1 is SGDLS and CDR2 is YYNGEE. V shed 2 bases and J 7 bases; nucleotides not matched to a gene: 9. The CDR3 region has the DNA TGTGCCAGCAGCGTCAAACCAGCTAGCGGGAGAAATGAGCAGTTCTTC. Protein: CASSVKPASGRNEQFF.

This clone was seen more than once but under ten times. CDR3 nucleotide sequence: TGTGCCTGGAATGGGGACTCTGGAAACACCATATATTTT. It translates to CAWNGDSGNTIYF. The chain employs TRBV30 and TRBJ1-3; D gene uncertain. Trimming took 4 bases from V and 0 from J, leaving 7 bases between them. The CDR3 covers 13 residues. Germline lookup yields CDR1 GTSNPN and CDR2 SVGIG (reference sequence).

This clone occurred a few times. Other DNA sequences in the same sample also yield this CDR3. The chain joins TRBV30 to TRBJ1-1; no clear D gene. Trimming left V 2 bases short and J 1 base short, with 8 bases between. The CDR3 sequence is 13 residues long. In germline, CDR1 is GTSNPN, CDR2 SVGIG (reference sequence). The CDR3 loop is CAWSLQTNTEAFF. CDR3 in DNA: TGTGCCTGGAGTCTGCAGACGAACACTGAAGCTTTCTTT.

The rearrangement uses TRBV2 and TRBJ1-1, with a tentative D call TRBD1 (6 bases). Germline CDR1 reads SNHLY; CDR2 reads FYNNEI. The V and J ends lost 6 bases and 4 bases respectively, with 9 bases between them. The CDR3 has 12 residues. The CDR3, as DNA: TGTGCCAGCAGGGACAGAGGCACTGAAGCTTTCTTT. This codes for CASRDRGTEAFF.

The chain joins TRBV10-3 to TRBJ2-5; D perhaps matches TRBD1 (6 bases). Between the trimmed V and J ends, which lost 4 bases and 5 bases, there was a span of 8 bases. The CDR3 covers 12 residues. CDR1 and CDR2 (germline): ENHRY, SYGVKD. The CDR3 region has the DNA TGTGCCATCAGTGTCAGGGGTGAGACCCAGTACTTC. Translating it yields CAISVRGETQYF.

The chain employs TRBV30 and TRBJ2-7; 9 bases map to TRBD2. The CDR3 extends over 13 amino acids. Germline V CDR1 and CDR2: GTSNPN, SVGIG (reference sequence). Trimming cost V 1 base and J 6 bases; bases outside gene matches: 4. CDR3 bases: TGTGCCTGGAGTGGGGGACTAGCTGTCGAGCAGTACTTC. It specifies CAWSGGLAVEQYF.

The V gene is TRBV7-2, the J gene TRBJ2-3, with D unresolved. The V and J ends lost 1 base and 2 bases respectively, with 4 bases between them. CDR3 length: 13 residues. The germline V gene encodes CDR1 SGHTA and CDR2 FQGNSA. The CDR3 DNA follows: TGTGCCAGCAGCTTAGTTTCCACAGATACGCAGTATTTT. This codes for CASSLVSTDTQYF. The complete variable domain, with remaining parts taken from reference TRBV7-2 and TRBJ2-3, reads GAGVSQSPSNKVTEKGKDVELRCDPISGHTALYWYRQSLGQGLEFLIYFQGNSAPDKSGLPSDRFSAERTGGSVSTLTIQRTQQEDSAVYLCASSLVSTDTQYFGPGTRLTVL.